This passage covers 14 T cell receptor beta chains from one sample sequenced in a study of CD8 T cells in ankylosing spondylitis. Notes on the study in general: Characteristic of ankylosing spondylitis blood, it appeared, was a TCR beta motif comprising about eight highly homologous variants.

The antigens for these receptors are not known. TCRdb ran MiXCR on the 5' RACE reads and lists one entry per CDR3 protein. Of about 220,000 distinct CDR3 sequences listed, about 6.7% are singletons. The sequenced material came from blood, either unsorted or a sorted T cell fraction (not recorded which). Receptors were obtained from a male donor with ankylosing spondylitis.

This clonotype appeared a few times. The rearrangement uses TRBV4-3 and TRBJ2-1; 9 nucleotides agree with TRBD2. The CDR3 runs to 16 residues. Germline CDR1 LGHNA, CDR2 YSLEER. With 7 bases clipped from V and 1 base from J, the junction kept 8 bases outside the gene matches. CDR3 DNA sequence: TGCGCCAGCACCTCCGGACTAGCGAGGTCCTACAATGAGCAGTTCTTC. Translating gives CASTSGLARSYNEQFF.

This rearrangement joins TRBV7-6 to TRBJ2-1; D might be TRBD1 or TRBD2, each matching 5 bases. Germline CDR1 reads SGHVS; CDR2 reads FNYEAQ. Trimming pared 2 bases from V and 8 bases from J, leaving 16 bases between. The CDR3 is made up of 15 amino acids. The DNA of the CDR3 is TGTGCCAGCAGCTTACGATGGGGCACTAGTGATGAGCAGTTCTTC. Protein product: CASSLRWGTSDEQFF.

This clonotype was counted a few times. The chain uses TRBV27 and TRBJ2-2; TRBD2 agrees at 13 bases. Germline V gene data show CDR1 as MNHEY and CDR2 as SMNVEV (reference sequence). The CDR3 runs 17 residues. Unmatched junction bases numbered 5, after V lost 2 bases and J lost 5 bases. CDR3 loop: CASSLNPGLAGTGELFF. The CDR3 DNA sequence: TGTGCCAGCAGTTTAAACCCGGGACTAGCGGGAACCGGGGAGCTGTTTTTT.

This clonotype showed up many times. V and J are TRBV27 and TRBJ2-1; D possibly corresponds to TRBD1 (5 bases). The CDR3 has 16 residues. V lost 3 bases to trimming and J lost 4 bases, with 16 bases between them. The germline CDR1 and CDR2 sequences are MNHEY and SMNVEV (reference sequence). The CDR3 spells CASSLDPRDNYNEQFF. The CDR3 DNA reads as TGTGCCAGCAGTTTGGACCCCAGGGATAATTACAATGAGCAGTTCTTC.

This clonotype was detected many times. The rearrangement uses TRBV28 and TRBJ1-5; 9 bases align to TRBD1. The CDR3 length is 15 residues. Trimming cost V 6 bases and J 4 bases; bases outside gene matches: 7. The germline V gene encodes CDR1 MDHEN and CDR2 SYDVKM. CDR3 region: CASRVGTGINQPQHF. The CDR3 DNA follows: TGTGCCAGCAGAGTAGGGACAGGGATTAATCAGCCCCAGCATTTT.

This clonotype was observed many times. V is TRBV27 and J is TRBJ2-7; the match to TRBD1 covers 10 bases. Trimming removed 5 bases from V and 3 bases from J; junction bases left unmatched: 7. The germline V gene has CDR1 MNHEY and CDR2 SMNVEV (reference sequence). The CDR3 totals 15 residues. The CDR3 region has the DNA TGTGCCAGCAGTCCTCGGACAGGGGGAGGCTACGAGCAGTACTTC. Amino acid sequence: CASSPRTGGGYEQYF.

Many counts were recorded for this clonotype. For the CDR3, the DNA is TGCGCCAGCAGCCAAGGGACAGGGGATGTCTATGGCTACACCTTC. Translating gives CASSQGTGDVYGYTF. The gene calls are TRBV4-3 and TRBJ1-2, with TRBD1 matching 9 bases. There are 15 residues in the CDR3. V shed 1 base and J 4 bases; nucleotides not matched to a gene: 4. CDR1 and CDR2 (germline): LGHNA, YSLEER.

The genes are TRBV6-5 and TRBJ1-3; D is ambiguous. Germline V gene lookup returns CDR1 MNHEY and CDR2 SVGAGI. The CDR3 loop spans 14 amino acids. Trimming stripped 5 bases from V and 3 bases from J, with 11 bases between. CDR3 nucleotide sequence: TGTGCCAGCAGTATCGTGGCGCGTGGAAACACCATATATTTT. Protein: CASSIVARGNTIYF.

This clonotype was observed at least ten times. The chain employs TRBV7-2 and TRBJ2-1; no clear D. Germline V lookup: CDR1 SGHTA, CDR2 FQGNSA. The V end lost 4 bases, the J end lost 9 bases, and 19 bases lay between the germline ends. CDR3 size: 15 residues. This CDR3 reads CASSSGPLGVREQFF. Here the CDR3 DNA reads TGTGCCAGCAGCTCAGGACCCTTAGGAGTTCGTGAGCAGTTCTTC.

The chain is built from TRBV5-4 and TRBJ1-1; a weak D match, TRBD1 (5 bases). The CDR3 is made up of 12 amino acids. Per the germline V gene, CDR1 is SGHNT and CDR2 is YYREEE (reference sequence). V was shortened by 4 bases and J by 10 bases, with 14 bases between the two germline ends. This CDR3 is CASSPGGFPAFF. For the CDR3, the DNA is TGTGCCAGCAGCCCTGGGGGTTTCCCAGCTTTCTTT.

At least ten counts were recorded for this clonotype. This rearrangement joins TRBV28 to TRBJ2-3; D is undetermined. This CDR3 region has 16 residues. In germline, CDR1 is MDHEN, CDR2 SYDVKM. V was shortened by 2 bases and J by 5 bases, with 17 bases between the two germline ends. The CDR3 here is CASSLGQAKGRDTQYF. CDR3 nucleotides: TGTGCCAGCAGTTTAGGGCAGGCGAAAGGTAGAGATACGCAGTATTTT.

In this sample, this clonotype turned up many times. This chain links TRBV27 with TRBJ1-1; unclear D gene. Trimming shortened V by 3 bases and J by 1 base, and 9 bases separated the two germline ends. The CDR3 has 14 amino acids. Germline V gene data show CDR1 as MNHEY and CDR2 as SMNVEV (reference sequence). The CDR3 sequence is CASSFGVPNTEAFF. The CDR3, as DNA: TGTGCCAGCAGTTTCGGGGTCCCGAACACTGAAGCTTTCTTT.

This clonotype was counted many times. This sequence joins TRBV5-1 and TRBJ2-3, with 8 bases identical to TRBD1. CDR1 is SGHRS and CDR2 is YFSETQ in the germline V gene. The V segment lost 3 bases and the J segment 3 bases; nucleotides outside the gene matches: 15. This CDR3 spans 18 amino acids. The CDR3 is CASSSDQTDRVKTDTQYF. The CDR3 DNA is TGCGCCAGCAGCTCCGACCAAACGGACAGGGTAAAAACAGATACGCAGTATTTT.

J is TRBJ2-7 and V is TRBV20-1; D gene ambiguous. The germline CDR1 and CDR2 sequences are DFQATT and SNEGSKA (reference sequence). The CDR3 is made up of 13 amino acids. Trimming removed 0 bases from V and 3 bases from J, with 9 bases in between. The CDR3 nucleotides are TGCAGTGCTAGAGATAACAGCCACTACGAGCAGTACTTC. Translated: CSARDNSHYEQYF.